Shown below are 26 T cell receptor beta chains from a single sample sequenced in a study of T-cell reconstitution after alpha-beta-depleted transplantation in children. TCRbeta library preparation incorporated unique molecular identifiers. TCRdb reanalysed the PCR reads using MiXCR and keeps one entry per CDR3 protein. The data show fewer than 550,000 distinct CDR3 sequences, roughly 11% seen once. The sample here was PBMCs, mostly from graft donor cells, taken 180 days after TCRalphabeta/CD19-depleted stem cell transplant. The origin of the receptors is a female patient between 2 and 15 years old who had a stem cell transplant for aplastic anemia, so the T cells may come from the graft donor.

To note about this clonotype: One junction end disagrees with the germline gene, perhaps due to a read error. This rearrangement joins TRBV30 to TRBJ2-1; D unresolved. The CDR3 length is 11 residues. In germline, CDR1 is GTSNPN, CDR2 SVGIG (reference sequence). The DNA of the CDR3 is TGTGCCTGGAGTGTACGGGCCAGGCCGTCCTTC. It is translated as CAWSVRARPSF.

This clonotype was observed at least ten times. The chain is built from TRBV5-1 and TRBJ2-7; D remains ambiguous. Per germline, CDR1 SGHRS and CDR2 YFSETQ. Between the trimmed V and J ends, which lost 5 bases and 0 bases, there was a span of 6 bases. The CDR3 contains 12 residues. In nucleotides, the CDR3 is TGCGCCAGCAGACCTGACTCCTACGAGCAGTACTTC. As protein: CASRPDSYEQYF.

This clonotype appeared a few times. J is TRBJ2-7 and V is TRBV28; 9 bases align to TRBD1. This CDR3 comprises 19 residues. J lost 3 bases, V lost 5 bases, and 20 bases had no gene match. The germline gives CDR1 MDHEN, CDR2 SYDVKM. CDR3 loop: CASSPRRDRVVLAIYEQYF. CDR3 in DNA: TGTGCCAGCAGTCCTCGCCGGGACAGGGTAGTCCTGGCTATCTACGAGCAGTACTTC.

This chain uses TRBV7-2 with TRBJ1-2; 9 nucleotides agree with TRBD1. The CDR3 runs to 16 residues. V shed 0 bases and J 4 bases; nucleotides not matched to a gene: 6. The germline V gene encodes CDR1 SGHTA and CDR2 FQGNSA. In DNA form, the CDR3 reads TGTGCCAGCAGCTTAGCGACAGGGGGGGCGGGCTATGGCTACACCTTC. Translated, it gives CASSLATGGAGYGYTF.

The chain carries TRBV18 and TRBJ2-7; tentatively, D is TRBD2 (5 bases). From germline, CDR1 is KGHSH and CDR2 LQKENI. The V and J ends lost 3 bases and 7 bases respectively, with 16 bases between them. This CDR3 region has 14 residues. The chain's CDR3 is CASSPSVAAEEQYV. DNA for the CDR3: TGTGCCAGCTCACCTAGCGTGGCGGCCGAGGAGCAGTACGTC.

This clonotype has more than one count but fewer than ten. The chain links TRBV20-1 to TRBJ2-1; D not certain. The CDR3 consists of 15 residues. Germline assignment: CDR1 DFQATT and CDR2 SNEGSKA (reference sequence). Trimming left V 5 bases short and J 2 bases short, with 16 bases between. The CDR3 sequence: CSAPYLGGAYNEQFF. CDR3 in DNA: TGCAGTGCTCCCTACCTGGGTGGGGCCTACAATGAGCAGTTCTTC.

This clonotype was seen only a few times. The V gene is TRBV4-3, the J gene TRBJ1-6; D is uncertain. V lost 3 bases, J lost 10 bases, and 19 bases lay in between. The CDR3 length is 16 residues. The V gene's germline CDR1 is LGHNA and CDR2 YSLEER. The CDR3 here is CASSHILLAPSSPLHF. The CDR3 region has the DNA TGCGCCAGCAGCCATATCCTTTTAGCACCGTCCTCACCCCTCCACTTT.

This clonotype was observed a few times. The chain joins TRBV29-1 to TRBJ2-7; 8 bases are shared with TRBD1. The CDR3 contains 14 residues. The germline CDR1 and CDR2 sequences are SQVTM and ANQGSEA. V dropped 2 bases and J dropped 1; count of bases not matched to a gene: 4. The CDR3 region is CSVEPGQGSYEQYF. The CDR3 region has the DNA TGCAGCGTTGAACCCGGACAGGGATCCTACGAGCAGTACTTC.

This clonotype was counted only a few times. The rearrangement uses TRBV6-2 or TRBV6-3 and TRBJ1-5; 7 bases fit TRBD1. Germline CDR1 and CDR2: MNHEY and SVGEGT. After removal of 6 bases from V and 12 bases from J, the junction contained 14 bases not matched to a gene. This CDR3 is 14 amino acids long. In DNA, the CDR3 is TGTGCCAGCAGGCCCCCGGGACAGCCGCATCTCCAGCATTTT. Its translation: CASRPPGQPHLQHF.

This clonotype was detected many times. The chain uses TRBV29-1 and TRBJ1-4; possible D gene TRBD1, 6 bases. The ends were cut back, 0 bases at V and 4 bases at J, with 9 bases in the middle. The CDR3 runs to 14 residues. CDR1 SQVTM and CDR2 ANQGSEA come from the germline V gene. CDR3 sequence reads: CSVEDTGINEKLFF. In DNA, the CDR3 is TGCAGCGTTGAAGATACAGGGATTAATGAAAAACTGTTTTTT.

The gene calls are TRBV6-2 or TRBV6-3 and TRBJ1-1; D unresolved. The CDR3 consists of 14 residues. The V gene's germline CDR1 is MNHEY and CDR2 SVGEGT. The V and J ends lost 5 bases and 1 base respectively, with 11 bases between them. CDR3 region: CASSRGRANTEAFF. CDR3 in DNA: TGTGCCAGCAGTAGAGGCAGAGCGAACACTGAAGCTTTCTTT.

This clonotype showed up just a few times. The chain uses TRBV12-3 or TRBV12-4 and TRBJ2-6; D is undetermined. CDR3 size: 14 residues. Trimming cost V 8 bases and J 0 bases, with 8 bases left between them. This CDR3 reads CASGVISGANVLTF. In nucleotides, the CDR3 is TGTGCCAGCGGAGTCATCTCTGGGGCCAACGTCCTGACTTTC.

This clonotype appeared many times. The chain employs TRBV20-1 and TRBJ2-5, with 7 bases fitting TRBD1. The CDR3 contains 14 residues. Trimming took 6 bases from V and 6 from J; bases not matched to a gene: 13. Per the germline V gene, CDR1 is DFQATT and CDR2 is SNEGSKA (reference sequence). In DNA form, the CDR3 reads TGCAGTGCCGATCTTTGGTCAGGGGGAAAGACCCAGTACTTC. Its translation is CSADLWSGGKTQYF.

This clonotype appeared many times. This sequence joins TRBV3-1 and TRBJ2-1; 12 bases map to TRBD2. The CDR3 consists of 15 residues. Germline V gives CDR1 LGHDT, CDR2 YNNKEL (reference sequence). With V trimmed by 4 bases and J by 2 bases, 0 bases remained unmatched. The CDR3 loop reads CASSPSGRAYNEQFF. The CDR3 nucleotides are TGTGCCAGCAGCCCTAGCGGGAGGGCCTACAATGAGCAGTTCTTC.

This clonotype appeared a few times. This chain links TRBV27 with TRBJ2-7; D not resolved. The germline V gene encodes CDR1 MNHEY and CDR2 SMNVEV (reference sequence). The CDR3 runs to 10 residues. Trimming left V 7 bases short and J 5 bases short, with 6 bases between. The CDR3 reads CASNSHEQYV. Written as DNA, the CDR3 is TGTGCCAGCAATTCTCACGAGCAGTACGTC.

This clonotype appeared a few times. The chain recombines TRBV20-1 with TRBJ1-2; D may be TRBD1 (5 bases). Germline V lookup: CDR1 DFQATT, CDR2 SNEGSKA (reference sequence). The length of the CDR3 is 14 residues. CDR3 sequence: CSAYGTAPNYGYTF. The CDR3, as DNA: TGCAGCGCCTATGGGACGGCTCCTAACTATGGCTACACCTTC.

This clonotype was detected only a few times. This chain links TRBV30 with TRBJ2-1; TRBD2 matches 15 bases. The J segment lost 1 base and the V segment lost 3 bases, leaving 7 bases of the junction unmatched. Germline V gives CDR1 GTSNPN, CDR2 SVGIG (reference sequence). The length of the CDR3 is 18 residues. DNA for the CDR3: TGTGCCTGGAGCGCCGGGACTAGCGGGAGGACTTCCTACAATGAGCAGTTCTTC. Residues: CAWSAGTSGRTSYNEQFF.

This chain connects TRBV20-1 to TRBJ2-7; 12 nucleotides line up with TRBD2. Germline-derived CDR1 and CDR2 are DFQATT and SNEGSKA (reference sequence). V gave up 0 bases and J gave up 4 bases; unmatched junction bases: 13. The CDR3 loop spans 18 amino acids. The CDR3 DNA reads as TGCAGTGCTAGAGATCTCACTAGCGGGAGGAGAGGCGTATACGAGCAGTACTTC. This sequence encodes CSARDLTSGRRGVYEQYF.

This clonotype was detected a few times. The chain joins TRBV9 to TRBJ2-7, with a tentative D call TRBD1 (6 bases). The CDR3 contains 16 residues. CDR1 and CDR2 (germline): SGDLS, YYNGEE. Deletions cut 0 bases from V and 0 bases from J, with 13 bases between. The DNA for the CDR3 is TGTGCCAGCAGCGTAGCACAGGGCAATCCCTCCTACGAGCAGTACTTC. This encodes CASSVAQGNPSYEQYF. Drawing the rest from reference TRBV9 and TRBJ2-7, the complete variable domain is DSGVTQTPKHLITATGQRVTLRCSPRSGDLSVYWYQQSLDQGLQFLIQYYNGEERAKGNILERFSAQQFPDLHSELNLSSLELGDSALYFCASSVAQGNPSYEQYFGPGTRLTVT.

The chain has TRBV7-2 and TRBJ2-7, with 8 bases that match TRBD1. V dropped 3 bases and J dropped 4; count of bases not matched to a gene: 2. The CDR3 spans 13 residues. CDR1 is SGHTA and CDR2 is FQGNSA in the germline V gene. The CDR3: CASSFNRGYEQYF. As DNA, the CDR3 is TGTGCCAGCAGCTTTAACAGGGGGTACGAGCAGTACTTC.

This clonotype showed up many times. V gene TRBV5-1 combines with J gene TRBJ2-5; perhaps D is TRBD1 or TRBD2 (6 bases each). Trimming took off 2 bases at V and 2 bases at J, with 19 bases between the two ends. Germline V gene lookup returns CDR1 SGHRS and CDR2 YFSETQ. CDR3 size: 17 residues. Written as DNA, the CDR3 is TGCGCCAGCAGCTTTGGGAAGACAGGAGCGGGTCAAGAGACCCAGTACTTC. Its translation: CASSFGKTGAGQETQYF.

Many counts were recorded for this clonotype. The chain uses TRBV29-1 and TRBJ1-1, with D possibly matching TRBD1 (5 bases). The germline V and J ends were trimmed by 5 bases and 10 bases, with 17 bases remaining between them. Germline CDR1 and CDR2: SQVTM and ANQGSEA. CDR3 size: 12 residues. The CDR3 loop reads CSVIVSTGPAFF. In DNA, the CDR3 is TGCAGCGTTATCGTCTCAACAGGCCCAGCTTTCTTT.

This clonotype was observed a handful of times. The CDR3 coding sequence is TGCGCCAGCAGCTTCGGGACAGATCATGGCTACACCTTC. This sequence encodes CASSFGTDHGYTF. V and J are TRBV5-1 and TRBJ1-2; 7 bases are shared with TRBD1. With V trimmed by 2 bases and J by 6 bases, 4 bases remained unmatched. The CDR3 spans 13 residues. The germline CDR1 and CDR2 sequences are SGHRS and YFSETQ.

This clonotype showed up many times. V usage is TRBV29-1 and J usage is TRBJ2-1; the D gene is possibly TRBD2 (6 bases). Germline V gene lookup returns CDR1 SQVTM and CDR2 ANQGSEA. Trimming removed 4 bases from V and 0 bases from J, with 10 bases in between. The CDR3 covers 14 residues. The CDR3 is CSVASASSYNEQFF. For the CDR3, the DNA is TGCAGCGTTGCTAGCGCGAGCTCCTACAATGAGCAGTTCTTC.

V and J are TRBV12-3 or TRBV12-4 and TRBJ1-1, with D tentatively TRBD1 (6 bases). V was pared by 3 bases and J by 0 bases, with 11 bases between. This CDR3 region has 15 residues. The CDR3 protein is CASSFLGGMNTEAFF. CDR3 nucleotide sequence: TGTGCCAGCAGTTTCCTAGGGGGAATGAACACTGAAGCTTTCTTT.

CDR3 nucleotide sequence: TGTGCCACCAGCAGACGGCGTGAGCCAGGGGCCAACGTCCTGACTTTC. The encoded protein is CATSRRREPGANVLTF. The rearrangement links TRBV15 to TRBJ2-6; D ambiguous. Trimming pared 2 bases from V and 4 bases from J, leaving 12 bases between. The germline V gene encodes CDR1 LNHNV and CDR2 YYDKDF (reference sequence). This CDR3 has 16 residues.